These T cell receptor beta chains were read from a single sample in a study of OX40 agonist ivuxolimab in advanced cancers. The data were produced by immunoSEQ multiplex PCR, yet TCRdb's version contains in-frame clones alone and is incomplete. The table lists under 50,000 clones, approximately 86% of them singletons. The material sequenced was CD4+ or CD8+ T cells sorted from blood, taken in a trial of the OX40 agonist ivuxolimab. The source is an adult with an advanced solid tumor such as melanoma, head and neck, liver or kidney cancer. Both conserved end residues are part of each CDR3. D genes are given only for firm matches. Clone size is shown for a subset of rows, as once, few, many or a class of expanded clone.

d_gene	abundance	v_gene	j_gene	CDR3nt	CDR3aa
TRBD2	-	TRBV9	TRBJ2-3	TGTGCCAGCAGCGTAGATTGGCTAGCGGGGGCTACTCTACAAGATACGCAGTATTTT	CASSVDWLAGATLQDTQYF
-	-	TRBV7-9	TRBJ2-1	TGTGCCAGCAGATACGTTTGGGCCAATGAGCAGTTCTTC	CASRYVWANEQFF
TRBD1	-	TRBV18	TRBJ2-7	TGTGCCAGCTCACACAGGGGCCCCTACGAGCAGTACTTC	CASSHRGPYEQYF
-	-	TRBV11-3	TRBJ2-3	TGTGCCAGCAGCTTTAGGGCAGATACGCAGTATTTT	CASSFRADTQYF
-	-	TRBV15	TRBJ1-4	TGTGCCACCAGCAGAGATACAGGAGGGGAAAAACTGTTTTTT	CATSRDTGGEKLFF
-	-	TRBV28	TRBJ1-1	TGTGCCAGCAGTTCCCAGGAGGTGGGTGAAGCTTTCTTT	CASSSQEVGEAFF
-	-	TRBV27	TRBJ1-5	TGTGCCAGCAGTTTAACGTCCGTTGCCCAAGCCCAGCATTTT	CASSLTSVAQAQHF
-	-	TRBV19	TRBJ2-6	TGTGCCAGTAGTATATCCGGGGCTTCCTCTGGGGCCAACGTCCTGACTTTC	CASSISGASSGANVLTF
TRBD2	-	TRBV11-2	TRBJ2-3	TGTGCCAGCAGCCAGAGGGGCGGGGGGGCTGGAGATACGCAGTATTTT	CASSQRGGGAGDTQYF
TRBD2	-	TRBV9	TRBJ2-3	TGTGCCAGCAGCGTAGCCCCGACTAGCGGGGCTACAGATACGCAGTATTTT	CASSVAPTSGATDTQYF
TRBD2	-	TRBV6-1	TRBJ2-1	TGTGCCAGCACCATCCTAGCGGGGGGTGGTAATGAGCAGTTCTTC	CASTILAGGGNEQFF
TRBD2	-	TRBV19	TRBJ2-5	TGTGCCAGTAGTGGTCGACAGACCGGGGGGGAGACCCAGTACTTC	CASSGRQTGGETQYF
TRBD1	-	TRBV5-1	TRBJ1-4	TGCGCCAGCAGCTTGGCCGGGCAGGGGGCTTTTGAAAAACTGTTTTTT	CASSLAGQGAFEKLFF
-	-	TRBV29-1	TRBJ2-1	TGCAGCGTTGAAGAGCGCAGAAGAAAGCCTGGCGAGCAGTTCTTC	CSVEERRRKPGEQFF
-	-	TRBV28	TRBJ2-7	TGTGCCAGCAGCATAGGGGGCGAGCAGTACTTC	CASSIGGEQYF
-	-	TRBV5-6	TRBJ2-3	TGTGCCAGCAGCACCTGGGCTTCGAGCACAGATACGCAGTATTTT	CASSTWASSTDTQYF
TRBD1	-	TRBV5-1	TRBJ1-4	TGCGCCAGCAGCTTGGAAGGGACAGAGGAAAAACTGTTTTTT	CASSLEGTEEKLFF
-	-	TRBV19	TRBJ2-2	TGTGCCACCCAGATAACAGGAAAGAAGACCGGGGAGCTGTTTTTT	CATQITGKKTGELFF
TRBD2	-	TRBV27	TRBJ2-2	TGTGCCAGCAGTTCTAGACTGGGACTAGCGGGAGCGCAGACCGGGGAGCTGTTTTTT	CASSSRLGLAGAQTGELFF
-	-	TRBV6-5	TRBJ2-2	TGTGCCAGCAGTTACTTCGGAACCGGGGAGCTGTTTTTT	CASSYFGTGELFF
TRBD1	-	TRBV11-2	TRBJ1-2	TGTGCCAGCAGCGTCGCAGGGGGCGTAAAGGGCTACACCTTC	CASSVAGGVKGYTF
-	-	TRBV20-1	TRBJ2-7	TGCAGTGCTAGAGCGGGGTACGAGCAGTACTTC	CSARAGYEQYF
-	-	TRBV27	TRBJ1-1	TGTGCCAGCAGTTTATCGGAACAGGGCTGGAACACTGAAGCTTTCTTT	CASSLSEQGWNTEAFF
TRBD2	few	TRBV2	TRBJ2-7	TGTGCCAGCAGTGAATGGGCTAGCGGGGAACAGCAGTACTTC	CASSEWASGEQQYF
TRBD1	-	TRBV28	TRBJ1-2	TGTGCCAGCAGCCGCCCTGGGACAGAAAATGGCTACACCTTC	CASSRPGTENGYTF
-	-	TRBV18	TRBJ1-1	TGTGCCAGCTCACGGAGGGACGGGAACACTGAAGCTTTCTTT	CASSRRDGNTEAFF
TRBD1	-	TRBV7-9	TRBJ1-1	TGTGCCAGCAGCCCAACGGACAGGCCGAACACTGAAGCTTTCTTT	CASSPTDRPNTEAFF
-	-	TRBV18	TRBJ2-5	TGTGCCAGCTCACCGACCCAAGAGACCCAGTACTTC	CASSPTQETQYF
TRBD1	few	TRBV6-5	TRBJ1-2	TGTGCCAGCAGTTACTCTGGACAGGGCCTTGGGGGCTACACCTTC	CASSYSGQGLGGYTF
TRBD2	-	TRBV7-3	TRBJ2-1	TGTGCCAGCAGCTTAATAGCGGGGGGCCACAATGAGCAGTTCTTC	CASSLIAGGHNEQFF
-	-	TRBV4-1	TRBJ2-3	TGCGCCAGCAGCCTCACTGGAGAAGATACGCAGTATTTT	CASSLTGEDTQYF
TRBD2	few	TRBV10-3	TRBJ2-7	TGTGCCAGCAGTTACTCGAGTAGCGGGGCCGCCTACGAGCAGTACTTC	CASSYSSSGAAYEQYF
-	-	TRBV2	TRBJ2-1	TGTGCCAGCATGGGACGGAGAAACAATGAGCAGTTCTTC	CASMGRRNNEQFF
TRBD2	-	TRBV6-1	TRBJ2-1	TGTGCCAGCAGTGAGCGGGGGGGCGTCAGGGATGAGCAGTTCTTC	CASSERGGVRDEQFF
TRBD2	-	TRBV2	TRBJ2-1	TGTGCCAGCAGTGAGCTAGCGGGAGACAATGAGCAGTTCTTC	CASSELAGDNEQFF
TRBD1	-	TRBV4-1	TRBJ1-1	TGCGCCAGCAGCCCTGGACAGGGGCCCATGAACACTGAAGCTTTCTTT	CASSPGQGPMNTEAFF
-	-	TRBV19	TRBJ1-1	TGTGCCAGTAGTAAGGGTCCGATGGGTCGGGGGCCGAACACTGAAGCTTTCTTT	CASSKGPMGRGPNTEAFF
TRBD1	once	TRBV6-5	TRBJ1-1	TGTGCCAGCAGTTCGACAGGGGGCATTGTAATAGCTTTCTTT	CASSSTGGIVIAFF
-	-	TRBV6-4	TRBJ1-2	TGTGCCAGCAGTAACGGGGGCTATGGCTACACCTTC	CASSNGGYGYTF
-	few	TRBV18	TRBJ1-3	TGTGCCAGCTCACCGAATTATTCGGAAGACACCATATATTTT	CASSPNYSEDTIYF
-	-	TRBV27	TRBJ2-7	TGTGCCAGCAGTTTAGGGGTCGGCTACGAGCAGTACTTC	CASSLGVGYEQYF
-	-	TRBV2	TRBJ2-2	TGTGCCAGCAAAAGAATGGGGTCAAACGGGGAGCTGTTTTTT	CASKRMGSNGELFF
-	-	TRBV28	TRBJ1-5	TGTGCCAGCAGCCTCAGGGAGCCCCAGCATTTT	CASSLREPQHF
TRBD2	-	TRBV19	TRBJ2-1	TGTGCCAGTAGCGTGGCTAGCGGCCACAATGAGCAGTTCTTC	CASSVASGHNEQFF
TRBD2	-	TRBV19	TRBJ2-7	TGTGCCAGCAAGGTGCAGCGGGACTCCTACGAGCAGTACTTC	CASKVQRDSYEQYF
-	-	TRBV15	TRBJ1-2	TGTGCCACCAGCAGAGACGGACAGATCTATGGCTACACCTTC	CATSRDGQIYGYTF
-	many	TRBV6-1	TRBJ1-5	TGTGCCAGCAGTGATAGTACAGGGCCCCAGCATTTT	CASSDSTGPQHF
-	-	TRBV6-5	TRBJ2-7	TGTGCCAGCAGTCCAATTTGGGGTCTAACCTACGAGCAGTACTTC	CASSPIWGLTYEQYF
TRBD2	-	TRBV19	TRBJ2-3	TGTGCCAGTAAGGACCTGGTCGTGAGCGGGGCTTCTAGCACAGATACGCAGTATTTT	CASKDLVVSGASSTDTQYF
-	-	TRBV10-3	TRBJ1-1	TGTGCCATCGTTTCACAGGCGAACACTGAAGCTTTCTTT	CAIVSQANTEAFF
TRBD1	-	TRBV11-3	TRBJ2-3	TGTGCCAGCAGCTTAGATTCCGGACAGGGCTTGACAGATACGCAGTATTTT	CASSLDSGQGLTDTQYF
-	-	TRBV7-9	TRBJ1-1	TGTGCCAGCAGCTTAGTAGGGTCAGGGATCACTGAAGCTTTCTTT	CASSLVGSGITEAFF
-	-	TRBV19	TRBJ1-1	TGTGCCAGTAGTATTTGGCAGGGGAGAATTATGAACACTGAAGCTTTCTTT	CASSIWQGRIMNTEAFF
TRBD2	-	TRBV25-1	TRBJ2-7	TGTGCCAGCAGTGACTCTAGCGGATCCTACGAGCAGTACTTC	CASSDSSGSYEQYF
-	-	TRBV6-5	TRBJ1-2	TGTGCCAGCACCAGCCGGGACGGCTATGGCTACACCTTC	CASTSRDGYGYTF